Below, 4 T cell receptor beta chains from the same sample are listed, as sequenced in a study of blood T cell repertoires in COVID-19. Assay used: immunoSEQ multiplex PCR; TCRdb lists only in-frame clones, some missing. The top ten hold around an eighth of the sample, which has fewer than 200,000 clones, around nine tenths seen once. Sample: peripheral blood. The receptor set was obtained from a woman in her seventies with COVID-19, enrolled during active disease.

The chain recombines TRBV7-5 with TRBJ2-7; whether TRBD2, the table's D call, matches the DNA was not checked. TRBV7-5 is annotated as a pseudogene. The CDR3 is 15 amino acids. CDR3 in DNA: TGTGCCAGAAGCTTAGACCCGCTAGCGGAGTCGGAGCAGTACTTC. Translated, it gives CARSLDPLAESEQYF.

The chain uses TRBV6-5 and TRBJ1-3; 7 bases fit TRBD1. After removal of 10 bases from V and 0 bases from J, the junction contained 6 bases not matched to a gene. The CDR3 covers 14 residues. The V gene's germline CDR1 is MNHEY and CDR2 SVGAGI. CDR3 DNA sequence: TGTGCCACCGGGACAGAGAACTCTGGAAACACCATATATTTT. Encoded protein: CATGTENSGNTIYF.

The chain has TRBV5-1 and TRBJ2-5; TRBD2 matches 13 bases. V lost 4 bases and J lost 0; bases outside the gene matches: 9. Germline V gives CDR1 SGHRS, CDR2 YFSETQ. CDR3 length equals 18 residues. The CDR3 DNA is TGCGCCAGCAGCAGGGGACTAGCGGGAAGAACGTACCAAGAGACCCAGTACTTC. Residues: CASSRGLAGRTYQETQYF.

CDR3 DNA sequence: TGTGCCAGCAGCCCCGGGACATCGAATCAGCCCCAGCATTTT. Residues: CASSPGTSNQPQHF. The chain recombines TRBV7-9 with TRBJ1-5; weak D call: TRBD1 (6 bases). Trimming stripped 5 bases from V and 4 bases from J, with 12 bases between. CDR1 is SEHNR and CDR2 is FQNEAQ in the germline V gene (reference sequence). This CDR3 spans 14 amino acids.